This is a list of T cell receptor beta chains from one sample in a study of CD8 T cells in ankylosing spondylitis. Using its own MiXCR run on the 5' RACE reads, TCRdb lists one record per CDR3 protein. The sample has a few hundred thousand distinct CDR3 sequences, around 11% seen once. The sequenced material came from blood, either unsorted or a sorted T cell fraction (not recorded which). The receptor source for this set is a male donor with ankylosing spondylitis or in good health (not recorded which). Both conserved end residues are trimmed from each CDR3.

v_call	cdr3_aa
TRBV12-5	ARRDHQTGEFYEQY
TRBV7-9	ASSSSAGGWDNEQF
TRBV7-2	ASSFSRRGGAGELF
TRBV3-1	ASSPTGGSEKLF
TRBV5-1	ASSIGTGGNGELF
TRBV6-2/TRBV6-3	ASSAMARGPSNEQF
TRBV20-1	SARPLDRETAF
TRBV5-1	ASSSGTGQETQY
TRBV7-9	GSSYRDSLMDGYT
TRBV10-1	ASSGQLNTEAF
TRBV15	ATSRNTGAGETQY
TRBV4-1	ASSQGHEQY
TRBV10-3	AISDGQEGYT
TRBV3-1	ASSQVLRVTEAF
TRBV12-3/TRBV12-4	ASRRTGVDGELF
TRBV20-1	SARDRQYYEQY
TRBV6-2/TRBV6-3	ASRLGVRGTEAF
TRBV28	ASTPGANTEAF
TRBV5-5	ASSLMGGTEAF
TRBV4-1	ASSPAGLAGRNTGELF
TRBV3-1	ASCLEDSVSAIAKNIQY
TRBV20-1	SAIRLAGGPSETQY
TRBV5-1	ASSGQPGSSAETQY
TRBV20-1	CARLAGIYQETQY
TRBV12-3/TRBV12-4	ASSSTTGGAGRKTEAF
TRBV20-1	SARTRQGSTGELF
TRBV29-1	SVAAGRKYEQY
TRBV6-5	ASSSRDEPYEQY
TRBV20-1	SARDSGNEKLF
TRBV6-2/TRBV6-3	ASTEAGTASNQPQH
TRBV7-6	ASSYGDGTEAF
TRBV29-1	SAQGAMNTEAF
TRBV28	ASSLSVSPYEQY
TRBV29-1	STGTSGTFHDTQY
TRBV29-1	SVGANQETQY
TRBV7-3	ASSFSVVSGELF
TRBV4-1	ASSQVPRGKGELF
TRBV20-1	SATAVVQETQY
TRBV5-1	ASSPYLGVQETQY
TRBV12-3/TRBV12-4	ASSTDVSYNSPLH
TRBV12-3/TRBV12-4	ASRDRERNEQF
TRBV3-1	ASSPRVNTEAF
TRBV29-1	SVVSDGELF
TRBV2	ASTGWDLLEDTQY
TRBV20-1	SPRQGLLLT
TRBV20-1	SARDLGTTYNEQF
TRBV6-1	ASTPRQGVLRNQPQH
TRBV14	ASSQGLAGVFAEDEQF
TRBV12-3/TRBV12-4	ASSQARALSEQF
TRBV4-1	ASSQLVKRGDADTQY
TRBV10-3	AISESRGVPANEKLF
TRBV27	ASSTGRLMGANVLT
TRBV29-1	SVVRGESYNEQF
TRBV12-3/TRBV12-4	ASSPGRHQPQH
TRBV6-6	ASSYSIQVTDTQY
TRBV20-1	SARGLAGDGETQY
TRBV12-3/TRBV12-4	ASSLELMGGYT